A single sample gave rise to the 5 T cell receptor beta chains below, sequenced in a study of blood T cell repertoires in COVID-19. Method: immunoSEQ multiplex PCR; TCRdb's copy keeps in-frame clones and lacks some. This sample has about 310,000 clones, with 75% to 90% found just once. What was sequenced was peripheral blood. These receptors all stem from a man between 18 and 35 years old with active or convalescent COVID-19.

CDR3 sequence reads: CASSRPGQFTGELFF. CDR3 nucleotide sequence: TGCGCCAGCAGCCGACCGGGACAGTTCACCGGGGAGCTGTTTTTT. The chain employs TRBV5-1 and TRBJ2-2; 7 bases map to TRBD1. V dropped 4 bases and J dropped 4; count of bases not matched to a gene: 7. This CDR3 spans 15 amino acids. Germline-derived CDR1 and CDR2 are SGHRS and YFSETQ. The whole variable domain, remainder taken from reference TRBV5-1 and TRBJ2-2, is KAGVTQTPRYLIKTRGQQVTLSCSPISGHRSVSWYQQTPGQGLQFLFEYFSETQRNKGNFPGRFSGRQFSNSRSEMNVSTLELGDSALYLCASSRPGQFTGELFFGEGSRLTVL.

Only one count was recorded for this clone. CDR3 sequence: CASSWRQGQTEAFF. The CDR3 nucleotides are TGTGCCAGCAGCTGGCGACAGGGACAGACTGAAGCTTTCTTT. This chain joins TRBV7-2 and TRBJ1-1, with TRBD1 identical over 7 bases. Germline V gene sequence: CDR1 SGHTA, CDR2 FQGNSA. The CDR3 spans 14 residues. Trimming cost V 4 bases and J 5 bases; bases outside gene matches: 7. Variable domain in full (rest from reference TRBV7-2 and TRBJ1-1): GAGVSQSPSNKVTEKGKDVELRCDPISGHTALYWYRQSLGQGLEFLIYFQGNSAPDKSGLPSDRFSAERTGGSVSTLTIQRTQQEDSAVYLCASSWRQGQTEAFFGQGTRLTVV.

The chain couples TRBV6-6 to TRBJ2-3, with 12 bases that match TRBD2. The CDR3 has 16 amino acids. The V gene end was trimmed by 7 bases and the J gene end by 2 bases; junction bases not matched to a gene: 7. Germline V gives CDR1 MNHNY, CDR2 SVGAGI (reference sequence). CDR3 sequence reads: CASTHTSGGFTDTQYF. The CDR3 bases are TGTGCCAGCACCCATACTAGCGGGGGGTTCACAGATACGCAGTATTTT.

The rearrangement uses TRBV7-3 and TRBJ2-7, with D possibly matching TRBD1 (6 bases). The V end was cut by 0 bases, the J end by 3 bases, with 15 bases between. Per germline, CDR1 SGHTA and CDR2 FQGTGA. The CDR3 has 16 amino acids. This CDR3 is CASSLTSEQGRYEQYF. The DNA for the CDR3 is TGTGCCAGCAGCTTAACGAGTGAACAGGGTCGCTACGAGCAGTACTTC.

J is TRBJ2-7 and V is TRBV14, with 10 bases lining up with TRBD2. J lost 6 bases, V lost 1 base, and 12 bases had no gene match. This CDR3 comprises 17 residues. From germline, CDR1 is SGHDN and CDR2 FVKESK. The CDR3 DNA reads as TGTGCCAGCAGCCAAGGATCACTAGCGGGACTCTCTCGCGAGCAGTACTTC. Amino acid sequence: CASSQGSLAGLSREQYF.